This passage covers 16 T cell receptor beta chains from one sample sequenced in a study of graft-versus-host responses after intestinal transplantation. These receptors lack a known antigen. Clones were read by immunoSEQ multiplex PCR, and TCRdb kept only the in-frame ones, dropping some. The table lists about 86,000 clones, about 85% of them singletons. The sample consisted of unstimulated CD4+ T cells sorted from spleen or lymph node cells, taken before transplant. These receptors all come from a human donor who was the organ donor for an intestinal transplant.

The rearrangement uses TRBV11-2 and TRBJ2-1; 10 bases map to TRBD2. The CDR3 consists of 18 residues. The trim removed 1 base at V and 3 bases at J, leaving 9 bases unmatched. CDR1 is SGHAT, CDR2 FQNNGV, per germline. The CDR3 loop is CASSLGPASGGIYNEQFF. The CDR3 DNA reads as TGTGCCAGCAGCTTAGGTCCCGCTAGCGGGGGCATCTACAATGAGCAGTTCTTC.

The chain is built from TRBV28 and TRBJ2-2, with a weak D call TRBD2 (6 bases). Deletions cut 5 bases from V and 6 bases from J, with 10 bases between. The CDR3 runs to 13 residues. Germline lookup yields CDR1 MDHEN and CDR2 SYDVKM. CDR3 residues: CASSGDFAGELFF. The CDR3 DNA follows: TGTGCCAGCAGTGGGGACTTCGCCGGGGAGCTGTTTTTT. Together with reference TRBV28 and TRBJ2-2, the CDR3 gives the full variable domain: DVKVTQSSRYLVKRTGEKVFLECVQDMDHENMFWYRQDPGLGLRLIYFSYDVKMKEKGDIPEGYSVSREKKERFSLILESASTNQTSMYLCASSGDFAGELFFGEGSRLTVL.

The chain carries TRBV4-2 and TRBJ2-3; no reliable D call. Germline V lookup: CDR1 LGHNA, CDR2 YNFKEQ. V was clipped by 4 bases and J by 0 bases, with 11 bases between them. This CDR3 spans 15 amino acids. The CDR3 region has the DNA TGTGCCAGCAGCCTCCCGACGACTAGCACAGATACGCAGTATTTT. As protein: CASSLPTTSTDTQYF.

The chain recombines TRBV28 with TRBJ1-5, with a tentative D call TRBD1 (5 bases). Germline V CDR1 and CDR2: MDHEN, SYDVKM. Trimming removed 3 bases at V and 1 base at J, with 13 bases between. The CDR3 is made up of 16 amino acids. In DNA, the CDR3 is TGTGCCAGCAGTTTGAGTTGGGGCGTGAGCAATCAGCCCCAGCATTTT. It specifies CASSLSWGVSNQPQHF.

In this sample, this clone turned up a few times. CDR3 nucleotide sequence: TGCGCCAGCAGCTTAAGCGGGGAGGGGGAGACCCAGTACTTC. Translation gives CASSLSGEGETQYF. This chain joins TRBV5-1 and TRBJ2-5, with 7 bases aligning to TRBD2. Germline loops: CDR1 SGHRS, CDR2 YFSETQ. CDR3 length equals 14 residues. After removal of 2 bases from V and 5 bases from J, the junction contained 6 bases not matched to a gene.

This clone was counted a few times. This sample includes further DNA sequences coding for the same CDR3. J is TRBJ1-1 and V is TRBV5-1; 7 positions agree with TRBD1. CDR1 and CDR2 (germline): SGHRS, YFSETQ. After removal of 0 bases from V and 6 bases from J, the junction contained 2 bases not matched to a gene. This CDR3 region has 13 residues. The CDR3, as DNA: TGCGCCAGCAGCTTGGGACAGGGCGCTGAAGCTTTCTTT. This codes for CASSLGQGAEAFF.

The chain employs TRBV27 and TRBJ2-7, with a weak D call TRBD2 (6 bases). The V and J ends lost 3 bases and 3 bases respectively, with 12 bases between them. Germline assignment: CDR1 MNHEY and CDR2 SMNVEV (reference sequence). This CDR3 contains 14 residues. As DNA, the CDR3 is TGTGCCAGCAGTTTGCGGGAACTGAACTACGAGCAGTACTTC. Protein sequence: CASSLRELNYEQYF.

The chain uses TRBV6-5 and TRBJ1-3; 7 bases map to TRBD1. The CDR3 runs 14 residues. Germline V gene sequence: CDR1 MNHEY, CDR2 SVGAGI. J was trimmed by 10 bases and V by 6 bases; bases with no gene match: 12. This CDR3 reads CASRDDRVDKTIYF. The CDR3 DNA sequence: TGTGCCAGCAGGGATGACAGGGTAGACAAGACCATATATTTT.

The CDR3 protein is CASSLGNTISYEQYF. The CDR3 nucleotides are TGCGCCAGCAGCTTGGGTAACACAATCTCCTACGAGCAGTACTTC. The chain joins TRBV5-1 to TRBJ2-7, with no clear D. The CDR3 runs 15 residues. V lost 0 bases and J lost 0, with 10 bases in between. Germline CDR1 and CDR2: SGHRS and YFSETQ.

About this clone: Its ends do not fully match the called genes, so a read error is possible. This rearrangement joins TRBV4-2 to TRBJ1-1; 9 positions agree with TRBD1. The CDR3 runs 15 residues. The germline gives CDR1 LGHNA, CDR2 YNFKEQ. The CDR3 sequence: CAGSQGGQGNTEAFF. The CDR3 bases are TGTGCCGGCAGCCAAGGGGGACAGGGGAACACTGAAGCTTTCTTT.

This clone was recorded only once. The V gene is TRBV5-1, the J gene TRBJ2-3; D possibly corresponds to TRBD2 (5 bases). The germline gives CDR1 SGHRS, CDR2 YFSETQ. The CDR3 loop spans 14 amino acids. V was shortened by 6 bases and J by 4 bases, with 15 bases between the two germline ends. The CDR3 here is CASKAGSSPDTQYF. CDR3 coding DNA: TGCGCCAGCAAGGCGGGTAGCAGCCCAGATACGCAGTATTTT.

This sequence joins TRBV5-1 and TRBJ1-2, with 7 bases identical to TRBD1. The CDR3 sequence is 14 residues long. Losses at the gene ends were 1 base for V and 9 bases for J; bases not matched to a gene: 9. The germline gives CDR1 SGHRS, CDR2 YFSETQ. The CDR3 is CASSLPGQPESYTF. CDR3 in DNA: TGCGCCAGCAGCTTGCCGGGACAGCCTGAGAGCTACACCTTC.

The chain is built from TRBV27 and TRBJ2-3; 7 bases are shared with TRBD1. The trim removed 6 bases at V and 5 bases at J, leaving 14 bases unmatched. Germline V gene lookup returns CDR1 MNHEY and CDR2 SMNVEV (reference sequence). The CDR3 consists of 16 residues. This CDR3 reads CASSIQGRDAIDTQYF. For the CDR3, the DNA is TGTGCCAGCAGCATACAGGGGAGAGACGCGATAGATACGCAGTATTTT.

This chain links TRBV6-1 with TRBJ2-7, with 7 bases matching TRBD2. The CDR3 extends over 15 amino acids. Germline lookup yields CDR1 MNHNS and CDR2 SASEGT. V was clipped by 4 bases and J by 3 bases; unmatched bases: 9. CDR3 coding DNA: TGTGCCAGCAGTGCGTTCGGGGGGACCCTCTACGAGCAGTACTTC. Its protein is CASSAFGGTLYEQYF.

The chain is built from TRBV4-1 and TRBJ2-1; 8 bases are shared with TRBD1. CDR1 and CDR2 from the germline V gene are MGHRA and YSYEKL. V trimming: 1 base; J trimming: 4 bases; junction bases outside the gene matches: 3. CDR3 length: 15 amino acids. CDR3 residues: CASSQVGQAYNEQFF. CDR3 nucleotide sequence: TGCGCCAGCAGCCAAGTGGGACAGGCGTACAATGAGCAGTTCTTC.

This clone appeared once. The chain recombines TRBV29-1 with TRBJ2-3; a weak D match, TRBD2 (6 bases). This CDR3 is built from 14 residues. V was shortened by 0 bases and J by 2 bases, with 9 bases between the two germline ends. Germline V gives CDR1 SQVTM, CDR2 ANQGSEA. The CDR3 sequence is CSVEDRGFTDTQYF. The CDR3 DNA reads as TGCAGCGTTGAAGACCGGGGGTTCACAGATACGCAGTATTTT.